This T cell receptor beta chain was obtained from a study of blood T cell repertoires in COVID-19. Study-level background: From the United States, Italy and Spain came samples of acute and convalescent COVID-19. Sample material is recorded as cDNA or gDNA derived from T cells, B-cell-depleted T cells, or PBMCs.

Seattle enrolled patients during active infection and tracked them longitudinally. The CDR3 totals 13 residues. The germline gives CDR1 MNHEY, CDR2 SMNVEV (reference sequence). V lost 0 bases, J lost 4 bases, and 7 bases lay in between. The authors' processing: Reference gene primer amplification gave estimated nucleated cell counts. Here immunoSEQ multiplex PCR was the method, and the copy in TCRdb shows in-frame clones only, minus some. D and trimming come from the DNA, and the V and J calls and clone size come from that table. In the table there are 200,000 to 250,000 clones, roughly four fifths of which are singletons.

The chain joins TRBV27 to TRBJ2-7; D not resolved. The sequencing sample was made of peripheral blood. This receptor was obtained from a woman aged 80 or over with COVID-19, enrolled during active disease. CDR3 loop: CASSLSGDYEQYF. CDR3 bases: TGTGCCAGCAGTTTATCGGGCGATTACGAGCAGTACTTC.